One and the same sample provided the 17 T cell receptor beta chains below, sequenced in a study of blood T cell repertoires in COVID-19 (dated by TCRdb to 2018 to 2021). The library was made by the immunoSEQ multiplex PCR assay. TCRdb limited this immuneACCESS table to in-frame rearrangements with V and J called. A share of clones is missing; checked studies link under half to unresolved V genes, and the rest is unexplained. This sample comprises about 75,000 clones, about nine tenths of them detected only once. The ten biggest clones cover about 2.5% of the sample. Sequencing was performed on peripheral blood. These TCRs come from a human donor in a cohort sampled during active COVID-19.

This chain connects TRBV6-2 or TRBV6-3 to TRBJ2-1; TRBD2 is a possible D gene (5 bases). CDR3 size: 15 residues. V lost 2 bases, J lost 7 bases, and 15 bases lay in between. Germline V lookup: CDR1 MNHEY, CDR2 SVGEGT. The CDR3 nucleotides are TGTGCCAGCAGTTACAGGGTCCTTTCGGGGAATGAGCAGTTCTTC. Its protein is CASSYRVLSGNEQFF.

This chain links TRBV23-1 with TRBJ2-2; possibly TRBD1 for D (5 bases). TRBV23-1 qualifies as an ORF whose function is uncertain. This CDR3 comprises 17 residues. V lost 1 base and J 2 bases, leaving 14 bases between the germline ends. The CDR3 here is CASSQFGQGVNTGELFF. In DNA, the CDR3 is TGCGCCAGCAGTCAATTCGGGCAGGGCGTAAACACCGGGGAGCTGTTTTTT.

This chain connects TRBV2 to TRBJ2-1; the match to TRBD1 covers 8 bases. After removal of 0 bases from V and 5 bases from J, the junction contained 6 bases not matched to a gene. This CDR3 region has 16 residues. Germline V lookup: CDR1 SNHLY, CDR2 FYNNEI. The CDR3 region is CASSEASGQADNEQFF. In nucleotides, the CDR3 is TGTGCCAGCAGTGAAGCGTCGGGACAGGCGGACAATGAGCAGTTCTTC.

The rearrangement joins TRBV7-6 to TRBJ1-4, with 8 bases identical to TRBD1. The junction had 3 bases not matched to a gene; V was cut back by 3 bases and J by 3 bases. The germline V gene has CDR1 SGHVS and CDR2 FNYEAQ. The CDR3 is made up of 15 amino acids. CDR3 coding DNA: TGTGCCAGCAGCTTCGAGACAGGGGCTAATGAAAAACTGTTTTTT. It specifies CASSFETGANEKLFF.

This clone was counted only a few times. In nucleotides, the CDR3 is TGCGCCAGCAGCTTGGAGGTTACTAGCGGACCCTACGAGCAGTACTTC. Translated, it gives CASSLEVTSGPYEQYF. This chain connects TRBV5-1 to TRBJ2-7; 8 bases are a match to TRBD2. V lost 0 bases, J lost 2 bases, and 7 bases stayed unmatched. Germline V gives CDR1 SGHRS, CDR2 YFSETQ. This CDR3 comprises 16 residues.

V and J are TRBV24-1 and TRBJ1-4; D might be TRBD1 (5 bases). The germline V and J ends were trimmed by 6 bases and 7 bases, with 11 bases remaining between them. The germline CDR1 and CDR2 sequences are KGHDR and SFDVKD. The length of the CDR3 is 13 residues. The DNA of the CDR3 is TGTGCCACCAGTCTGTCCGGGGGTGAAAAACTGTTTTTT. Protein: CATSLSGGEKLFF.

The gene calls are TRBV13 and TRBJ2-5; a weak D match, TRBD1 (5 bases). This CDR3 is built from 15 residues. The V gene's germline CDR1 is PRHDT and CDR2 FYEKMQ (reference sequence). Trimming removed 5 bases from V and 3 bases from J, with 16 bases in between. This CDR3 reads CASSPPRPDKETQYF. CDR3 DNA: TGTGCCAGCAGCCCCCCTCGCCCGGACAAAGAGACCCAGTACTTC.

The chain couples TRBV15 to TRBJ1-1; 8 nucleotides align to TRBD1. There are 17 residues in the CDR3. Germline V gene sequence: CDR1 LNHNV, CDR2 YYDKDF (reference sequence). The V segment lost 2 bases and the J segment 3 bases; nucleotides outside the gene matches: 11. This CDR3 reads CATSRYGQGWEDTEAFF. Written as DNA, the CDR3 is TGTGCCACCAGCAGATATGGACAGGGCTGGGAGGACACTGAAGCTTTCTTT.

The chain joins TRBV27 to TRBJ2-7, with 9 bases that match TRBD1. CDR1 is MNHEY and CDR2 is SMNVEV in the germline V gene (reference sequence). The CDR3 consists of 15 residues. The V gene end was trimmed by 2 bases and the J gene end by 4 bases; junction bases not matched to a gene: 6. CDR3 sequence: CASSLRGQGGYEQYF. For the CDR3, the DNA is TGTGCCAGCAGTTTAAGGGGACAGGGAGGATACGAGCAGTACTTC.

The chain is built from TRBV19 and TRBJ2-1; D perhaps matches TRBD2 (6 bases). The V gene's germline CDR1 is LNHDA and CDR2 SQIVND (reference sequence). The V end lost 8 bases, the J end lost 6 bases, and 17 bases lay between the germline ends. This CDR3 is 14 amino acids long. The CDR3, as DNA: TGTGCCAGTTCCGGGACTCAATTTAGCAATGAGCAGTTCTTC. Residues: CASSGTQFSNEQFF.

The chain uses TRBV20-1 and TRBJ1-5, with TRBD1 as a possible D gene (6 bases). Germline CDR1 and CDR2: DFQATT and SNEGSKA (reference sequence). This CDR3 contains 15 residues. The V end lost 3 bases, the J end lost 4 bases, and 16 bases lay between the germline ends. This chain's CDR3 is CSASDGQYRNQPQHF. The DNA of the CDR3 is TGCAGTGCTAGTGACGGACAGTACCGAAATCAGCCCCAGCATTTT.

This chain links TRBV6-2 or TRBV6-3 with TRBJ1-4, with a tentative D call TRBD1 (6 bases). The CDR3 contains 15 residues. With 6 bases removed from V and 6 bases from J, the gap between germline ends came to 17 bases. Germline V lookup: CDR1 MNHEY, CDR2 SVGEGT. The CDR3 DNA reads TGTGCCAGCAGCTTCGACAGGCCCGGACATGAAAAACTGTTTTTT. Encoded protein: CASSFDRPGHEKLFF.

The chain combines TRBV30 with TRBJ1-6; tentative D call: TRBD1 (6 bases). Per germline, CDR1 GTSNPN and CDR2 SVGIG (reference sequence). The CDR3 spans 21 residues. Trimming stripped 4 bases from V and 7 bases from J, with 35 bases between. CDR3 in DNA: TGTGCCTGGACCGTTCTGATCTCCGGGACAACAAGTGCCCGACTCAATTCACCCCTCCACTTT. This translates into CAWTVLISGTTSARLNSPLHF.

V and J are TRBV5-6 and TRBJ1-2; 8 bases fit TRBD1. J was trimmed by 6 bases and V by 4 bases; bases with no gene match: 5. The germline V gene has CDR1 SGHDT and CDR2 YYEEEE. The CDR3 runs to 13 residues. The CDR3 sequence: CASSDTGGNGYTF. The CDR3 nucleotides read TGTGCCAGCAGCGATACAGGGGGAAATGGCTACACCTTC.

The V gene is TRBV28, the J gene TRBJ1-1; 8 bases align to TRBD1. With 6 bases clipped from V and 1 base from J, the junction kept 4 bases outside the gene matches. The germline V gene encodes CDR1 MDHEN and CDR2 SYDVKM. The CDR3 runs 14 residues. The DNA of the CDR3 is TGTGCCAGCAGGACAGGGGTGAAGAACACTGAAGCTTTCTTT. Its protein product is CASRTGVKNTEAFF.

The rearrangement links TRBV19 to TRBJ1-2; D is possibly TRBD1 (6 bases). V was cut by 3 bases and J by 4 bases, with 15 bases left in between. The germline V gene has CDR1 LNHDA and CDR2 SQIVND (reference sequence). The length of the CDR3 is 15 residues. CDR3 amino acids: CASSIGQSMGYGYTF. Written as DNA, the CDR3 is TGTGCCAGTAGTATCGGACAGTCAATGGGCTATGGCTACACCTTC.

In DNA form, the CDR3 reads TGTGCCAGCAGCTTAGTTCTAGCGGGGGGACACTACAATGAGCAGTTCTTC. Its translation is CASSLVLAGGHYNEQFF. The rearrangement uses TRBV13 and TRBJ2-1; the match to TRBD2 covers 11 bases. In germline, CDR1 is PRHDT, CDR2 FYEKMQ (reference sequence). The ends lost 1 base at V and 3 bases at J; junction bases unmatched: 5. The CDR3 is made up of 17 amino acids.